The 8 T cell receptor beta chains in this list originate from one sample, sequenced in a study of CD8 T cells in ankylosing spondylitis (dated by TCRdb to about 2017). Summary of the overall study and its limitations: A TCR beta motif made up of under ten highly homologous amino acid variants appeared to be characteristic of blood from ankylosing spondylitis patients.

Libraries were made using 5' RACE. TCRdb names Illumina HiSeq 2500 as the instrument used. TCRdb trimmed the raw reads at Q25, called clones with MiXCR and kept productive beta chains. Merged by CDR3 protein, the rows form single entries marked with the most common genes and DNA. For this sample there are roughly 700,000 distinct CDR3 sequences; roughly 19% appear just once. The top ten constitute under 20% of the sample. These receptors are not linked to any known antigen. The specimen sequenced was blood, either unsorted or a sorted T cell fraction (not recorded which). The receptors come from a male donor with ankylosing spondylitis.

The chain recombines TRBV7-9 with TRBJ1-1; perhaps TRBD1 as D (5 bases). This CDR3 spans 14 amino acids. Trimming pared 2 bases from V and 5 bases from J, leaving 12 bases between. CDR1 SEHNR and CDR2 FQNEAQ come from the germline V gene (reference sequence). CDR3 bases: TGTGCCAGCAGCTTACCAGTACAGGAGACTGAAGCTTTCTTT. It yields the protein CASSLPVQETEAFF.

This clonotype was observed a few times. V is TRBV5-6 and J is TRBJ2-7; 7 bases align to TRBD2. Germline V CDR1 and CDR2: SGHDT, YYEEEE. The CDR3 is 15 amino acids. V lost 0 bases to trimming and J lost 5 bases; unmatched junction nucleotides: 8. CDR3 region: CASSLVRGGRNEQYF. Written as DNA, the CDR3 is TGTGCCAGCAGCTTGGTTCGGGGCGGGAGAAACGAGCAGTACTTC.

A few counts support this clonotype. The J gene is TRBJ2-2, the V gene TRBV28; TRBD1 might be the D (6 bases). Germline CDR1 is MDHEN and CDR2 is SYDVKM. V shed 6 bases and J shed 1 base, with 15 bases lying between them. The CDR3 is 16 amino acids. CDR3 in amino acids: CASRQTGTQNTGELFF. In DNA, the CDR3 is TGTGCCAGCAGACAAACCGGGACACAGAACACCGGGGAGCTGTTTTTT.

This clonotype occurred once. This chain links TRBV20-1 with TRBJ2-2; 9 nucleotides line up with TRBD1. Germline values: CDR1 DFQATT, CDR2 SNEGSKA (reference sequence). The CDR3 is 14 residues long. V lost 6 bases and J lost 1; bases outside the gene matches: 3. The CDR3 is CSAGTGKNTGELFF. The CDR3 nucleotides are TGCAGTGCCGGGACAGGGAAGAACACCGGGGAGCTGTTTTTT.

This clonotype occurred many times. The CDR3 loop is CSVAPTTYEQYF. The DNA of the CDR3 is TGCAGCGTTGCCCCGACAACCTACGAGCAGTACTTC. This sequence joins TRBV29-1 and TRBJ2-7; D not resolved. The ends were cut back, 4 bases at V and 2 bases at J, with 9 bases in the middle. Germline V gene sequence: CDR1 SQVTM, CDR2 ANQGSEA. This CDR3 is built from 12 residues.

J is TRBJ1-6 and V is TRBV3-1; a weak D match, TRBD1 (5 bases). V lost 1 base and J lost 9, with 7 bases in between. Germline CDR1 reads LGHDT; CDR2 reads YNNKEL (reference sequence). There are 13 residues in the CDR3. CDR3: CASSQGRGSPLHF. CDR3 nucleotides: TGTGCCAGCAGCCAAGGGAGGGGTTCACCCCTCCACTTT.

This chain joins TRBV5-1 and TRBJ1-1; D gene ambiguous. Germline CDR1 reads SGHRS; CDR2 reads YFSETQ. This CDR3 is 15 amino acids long. Trimming removed 4 bases at V and 4 bases at J, with 17 bases between. CDR3 DNA: TGCGCCAGCAGCCCGAGGGAGGACGCGGGCACTGAAGCTTTCTTT. As protein: CASSPREDAGTEAFF.

This clonotype was recorded a few times. CDR3 sequence reads: CASSRYGLASAVDYNEQFF. CDR3 DNA sequence: TGCGCCAGCAGCCGCTACGGACTAGCGTCCGCCGTAGACTACAATGAGCAGTTCTTC. V and J are TRBV4-3 and TRBJ2-1, with 9 bases that match TRBD2. The germline V gene has CDR1 LGHNA and CDR2 YSLEER. V shed 4 bases, J shed 3 bases, and the junction held 16 bases outside the gene matches. The CDR3 totals 19 residues.